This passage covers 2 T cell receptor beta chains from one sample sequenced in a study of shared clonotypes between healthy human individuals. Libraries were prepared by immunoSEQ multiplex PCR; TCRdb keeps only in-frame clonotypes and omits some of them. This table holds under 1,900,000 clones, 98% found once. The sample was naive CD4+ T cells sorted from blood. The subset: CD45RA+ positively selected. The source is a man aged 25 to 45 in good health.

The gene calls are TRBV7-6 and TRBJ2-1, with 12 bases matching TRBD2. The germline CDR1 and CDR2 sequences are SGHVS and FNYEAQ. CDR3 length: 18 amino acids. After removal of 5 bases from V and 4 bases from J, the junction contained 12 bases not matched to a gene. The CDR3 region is CASSPRLVGTSGYNEQFF. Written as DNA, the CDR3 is TGTGCCAGCAGCCCGAGGCTTGTTGGGACTAGCGGGTACAATGAGCAGTTCTTC.

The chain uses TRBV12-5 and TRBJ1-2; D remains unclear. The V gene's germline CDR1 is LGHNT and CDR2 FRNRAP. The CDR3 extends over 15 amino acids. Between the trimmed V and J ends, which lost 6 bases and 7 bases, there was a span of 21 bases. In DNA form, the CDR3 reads TGTGCTAGTGGCCCTCAACAAGATACTATGGCTGGCTACACCTTC. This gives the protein CASGPQQDTMAGYTF.